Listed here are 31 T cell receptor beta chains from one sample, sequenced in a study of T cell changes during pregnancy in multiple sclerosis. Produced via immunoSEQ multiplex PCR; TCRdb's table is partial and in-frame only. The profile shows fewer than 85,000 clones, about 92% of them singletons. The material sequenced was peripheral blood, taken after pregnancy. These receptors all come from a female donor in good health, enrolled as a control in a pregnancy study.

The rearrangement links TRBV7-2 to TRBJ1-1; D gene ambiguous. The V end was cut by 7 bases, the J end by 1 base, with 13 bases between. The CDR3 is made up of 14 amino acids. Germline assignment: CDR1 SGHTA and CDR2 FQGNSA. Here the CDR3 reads CASTLGGSNTEAFF. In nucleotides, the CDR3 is TGTGCCAGCACCCTGGGAGGCTCGAACACTGAAGCTTTCTTT.

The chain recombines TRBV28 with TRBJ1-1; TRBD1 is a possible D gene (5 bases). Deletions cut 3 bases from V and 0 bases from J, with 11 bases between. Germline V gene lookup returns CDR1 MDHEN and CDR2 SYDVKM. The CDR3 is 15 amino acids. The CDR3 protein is CASSLRDWVNTEAFF. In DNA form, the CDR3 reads TGTGCCAGCAGTTTGAGGGACTGGGTGAACACTGAAGCTTTCTTT. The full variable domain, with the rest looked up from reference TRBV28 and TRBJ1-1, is DVKVTQSSRYLVKRTGEKVFLECVQDMDHENMFWYRQDPGLGLRLIYFSYDVKMKEKGDIPEGYSVSREKKERFSLILESASTNQTSMYLCASSLRDWVNTEAFFGQGTRLTVV.

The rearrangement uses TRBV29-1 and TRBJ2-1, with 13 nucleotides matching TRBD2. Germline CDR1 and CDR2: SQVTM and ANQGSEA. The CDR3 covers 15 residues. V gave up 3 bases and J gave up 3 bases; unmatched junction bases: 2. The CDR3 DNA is TGCAGCGTTGAGGGACTAGCGGGGTACTACAATGAGCAGTTCTTC. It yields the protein CSVEGLAGYYNEQFF.

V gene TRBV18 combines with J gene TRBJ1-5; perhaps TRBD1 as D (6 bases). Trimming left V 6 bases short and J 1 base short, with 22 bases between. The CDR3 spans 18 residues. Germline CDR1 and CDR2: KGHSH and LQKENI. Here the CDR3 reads CASSRTTGDTVSNQPQHF. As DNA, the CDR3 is TGTGCCAGCTCCCGGACGACCGGGGACACGGTGAGCAATCAGCCCCAGCATTTT.

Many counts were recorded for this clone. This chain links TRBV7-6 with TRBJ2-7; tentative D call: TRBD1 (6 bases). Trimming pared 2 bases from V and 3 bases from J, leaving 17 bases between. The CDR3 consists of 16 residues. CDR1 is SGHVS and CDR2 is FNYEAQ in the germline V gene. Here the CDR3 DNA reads TGTGCCAGCAGCTTAAGGCCAGGGCAAGGGGGCTACGAGCAGTACTTC. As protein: CASSLRPGQGGYEQYF.

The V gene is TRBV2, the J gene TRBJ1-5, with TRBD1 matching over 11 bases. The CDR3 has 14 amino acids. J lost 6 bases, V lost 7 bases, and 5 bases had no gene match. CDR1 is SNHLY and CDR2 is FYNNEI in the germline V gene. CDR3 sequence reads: CASNYGTGGQPQHF. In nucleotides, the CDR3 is TGTGCCAGCAACTATGGGACAGGGGGTCAGCCCCAGCATTTT.

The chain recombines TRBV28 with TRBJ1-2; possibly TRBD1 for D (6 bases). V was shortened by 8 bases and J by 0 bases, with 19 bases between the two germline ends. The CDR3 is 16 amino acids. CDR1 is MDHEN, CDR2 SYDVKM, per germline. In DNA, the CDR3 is TGTGCCAGCCGACCAGGTCAGGGGCGAGCTAACTATGGCTACACCTTC. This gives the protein CASRPGQGRANYGYTF.

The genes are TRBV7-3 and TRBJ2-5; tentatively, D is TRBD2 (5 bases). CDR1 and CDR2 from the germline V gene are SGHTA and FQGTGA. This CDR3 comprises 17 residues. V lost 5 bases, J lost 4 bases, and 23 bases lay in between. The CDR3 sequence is CASSQHSGTVSRETQYF. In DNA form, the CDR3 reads TGTGCCAGCAGCCAACACTCGGGAACAGTCAGCCGAGAGACCCAGTACTTC.

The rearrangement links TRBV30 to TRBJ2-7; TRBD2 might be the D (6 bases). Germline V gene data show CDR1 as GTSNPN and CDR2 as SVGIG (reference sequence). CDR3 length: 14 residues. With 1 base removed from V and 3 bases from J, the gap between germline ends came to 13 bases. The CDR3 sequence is CAWSGGGAGYEQYF. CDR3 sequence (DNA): TGTGCCTGGAGTGGAGGAGGGGCCGGCTACGAGCAGTACTTC.

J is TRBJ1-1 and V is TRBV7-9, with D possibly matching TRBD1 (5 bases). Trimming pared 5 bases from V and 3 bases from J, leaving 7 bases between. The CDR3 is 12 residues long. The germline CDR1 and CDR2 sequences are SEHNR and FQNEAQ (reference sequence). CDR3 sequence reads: CASSLQDTEAFF. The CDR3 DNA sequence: TGTGCCAGCAGCCTACAGGACACTGAAGCTTTCTTT.

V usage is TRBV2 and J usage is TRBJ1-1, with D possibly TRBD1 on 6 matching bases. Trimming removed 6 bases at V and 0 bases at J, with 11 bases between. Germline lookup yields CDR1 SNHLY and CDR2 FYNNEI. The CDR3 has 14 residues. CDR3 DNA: TGTGCCAGCAGGGGAGACAGGATGAACACTGAAGCTTTCTTT. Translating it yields CASRGDRMNTEAFF.

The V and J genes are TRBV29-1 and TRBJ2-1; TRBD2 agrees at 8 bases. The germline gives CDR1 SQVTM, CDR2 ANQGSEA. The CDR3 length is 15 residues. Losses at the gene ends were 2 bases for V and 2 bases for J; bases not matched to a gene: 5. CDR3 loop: CSVEIPGLAYNEQFF. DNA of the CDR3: TGCAGCGTTGAAATCCCGGGACTAGCCTACAATGAGCAGTTCTTC.

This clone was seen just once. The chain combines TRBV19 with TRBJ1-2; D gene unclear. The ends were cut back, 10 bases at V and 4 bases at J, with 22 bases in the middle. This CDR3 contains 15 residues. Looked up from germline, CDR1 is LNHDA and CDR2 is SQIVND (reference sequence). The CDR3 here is CATAGWAYLGYGYTF. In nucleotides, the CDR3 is TGTGCCACCGCTGGTTGGGCGTACTTAGGCTATGGCTACACCTTC.

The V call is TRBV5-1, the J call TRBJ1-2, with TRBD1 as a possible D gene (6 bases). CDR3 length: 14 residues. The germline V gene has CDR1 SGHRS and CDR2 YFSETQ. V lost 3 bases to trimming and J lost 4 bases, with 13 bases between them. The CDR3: CASSSQGFGYGYTF. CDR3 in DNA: TGCGCCAGCAGCTCACAGGGTTTTGGCTATGGCTACACCTTC.

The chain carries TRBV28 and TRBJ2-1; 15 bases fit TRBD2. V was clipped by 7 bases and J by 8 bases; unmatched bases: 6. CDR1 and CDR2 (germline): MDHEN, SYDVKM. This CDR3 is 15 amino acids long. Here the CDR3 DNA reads TGTGCCAGCACCAGGACTAGCGGGGGGGGCGATGAGCAGTTCTTC. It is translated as CASTRTSGGGDEQFF.

The CDR3 nucleotides are TGTGCCAGCAGCTTAGCGCCAGGGCGAATCTATGGCTACACCTTC. Its translation is CASSLAPGRIYGYTF. The chain links TRBV7-2 to TRBJ1-2; a possible D gene is TRBD1 (5 bases). Germline V gene lookup returns CDR1 SGHTA and CDR2 FQGNSA. V was trimmed by 0 bases and J by 4 bases, leaving 12 bases between them. This CDR3 comprises 15 residues.

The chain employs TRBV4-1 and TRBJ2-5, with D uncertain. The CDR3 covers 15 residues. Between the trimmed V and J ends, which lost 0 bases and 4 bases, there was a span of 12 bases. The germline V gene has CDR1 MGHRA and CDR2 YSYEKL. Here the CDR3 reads CASSQEIRRGETQYF. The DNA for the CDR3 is TGCGCCAGCAGCCAAGAAATCCGGCGAGGAGAGACCCAGTACTTC.

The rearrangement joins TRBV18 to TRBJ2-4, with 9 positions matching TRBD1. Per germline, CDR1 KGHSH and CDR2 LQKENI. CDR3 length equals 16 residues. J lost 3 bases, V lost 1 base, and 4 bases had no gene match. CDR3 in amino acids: CASSPQQGAGKNIQYF. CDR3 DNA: TGTGCCAGCTCACCACAACAGGGGGCCGGCAAAAACATTCAGTACTTC.

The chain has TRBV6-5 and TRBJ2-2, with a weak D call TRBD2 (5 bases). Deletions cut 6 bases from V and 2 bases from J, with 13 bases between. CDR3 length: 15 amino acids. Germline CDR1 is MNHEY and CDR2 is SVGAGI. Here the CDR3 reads CASRPPGTNTGELFF. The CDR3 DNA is TGTGCCAGCAGGCCCCCGGGAACCAACACCGGGGAGCTGTTTTTT.

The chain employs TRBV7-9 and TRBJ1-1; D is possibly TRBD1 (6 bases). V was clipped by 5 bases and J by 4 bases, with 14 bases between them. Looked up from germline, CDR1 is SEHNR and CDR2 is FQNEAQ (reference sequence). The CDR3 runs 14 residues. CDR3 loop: CASSPVIRGTEAFF. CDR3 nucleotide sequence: TGTGCCAGCAGCCCGGTCATCAGGGGCACTGAAGCTTTCTTT.

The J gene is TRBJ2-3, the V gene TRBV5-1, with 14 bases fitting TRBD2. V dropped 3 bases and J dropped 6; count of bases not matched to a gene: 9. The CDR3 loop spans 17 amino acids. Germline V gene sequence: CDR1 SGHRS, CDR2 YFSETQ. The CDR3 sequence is CASSSGLAGAVRDTQYF. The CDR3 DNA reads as TGCGCCAGCAGCTCGGGACTAGCGGGAGCTGTACGTGATACGCAGTATTTT.

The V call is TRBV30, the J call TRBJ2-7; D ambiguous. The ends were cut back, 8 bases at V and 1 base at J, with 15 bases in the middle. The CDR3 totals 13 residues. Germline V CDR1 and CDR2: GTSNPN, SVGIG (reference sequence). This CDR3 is CATAGLTSYEQYF. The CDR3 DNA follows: TGTGCCACAGCCGGCTTGACATCCTACGAGCAGTACTTC.

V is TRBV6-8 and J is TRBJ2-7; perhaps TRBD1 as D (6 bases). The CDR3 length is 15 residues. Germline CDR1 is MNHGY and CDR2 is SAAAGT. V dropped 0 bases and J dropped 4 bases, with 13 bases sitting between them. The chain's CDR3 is CASSYSRGIGYEQYF. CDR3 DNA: TGTGCCAGCAGTTACTCCAGGGGAATCGGATACGAGCAGTACTTC.

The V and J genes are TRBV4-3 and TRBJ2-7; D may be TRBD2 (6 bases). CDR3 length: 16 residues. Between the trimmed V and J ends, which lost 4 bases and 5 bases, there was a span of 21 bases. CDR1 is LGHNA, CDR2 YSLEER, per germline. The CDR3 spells CASSRGVSSPADEQYF. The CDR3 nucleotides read TGCGCCAGCAGCCGCGGGGTTAGCAGTCCAGCGGACGAGCAGTACTTC.

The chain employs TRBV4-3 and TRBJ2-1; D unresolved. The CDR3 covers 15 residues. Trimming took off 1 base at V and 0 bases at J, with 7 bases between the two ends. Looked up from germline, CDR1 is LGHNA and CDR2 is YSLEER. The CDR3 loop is CASSQALSSYNEQFF. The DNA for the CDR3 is TGCGCCAGCAGCCAAGCCTTGAGCTCCTACAATGAGCAGTTCTTC.

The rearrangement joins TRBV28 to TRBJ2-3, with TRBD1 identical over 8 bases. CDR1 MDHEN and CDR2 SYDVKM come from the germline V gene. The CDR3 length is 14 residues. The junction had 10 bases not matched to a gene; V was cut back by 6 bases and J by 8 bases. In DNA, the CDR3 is TGTGCCAGCAGCCCCCGGGACAGGTGGACTACGCAGTATTTT. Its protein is CASSPRDRWTTQYF.

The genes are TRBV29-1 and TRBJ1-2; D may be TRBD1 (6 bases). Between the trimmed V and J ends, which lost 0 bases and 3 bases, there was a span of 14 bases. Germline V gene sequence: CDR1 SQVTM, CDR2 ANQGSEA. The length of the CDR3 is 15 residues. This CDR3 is CSVEDRKQGYYGYTF. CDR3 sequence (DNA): TGCAGCGTTGAAGATAGAAAGCAGGGGTACTATGGCTACACCTTC.

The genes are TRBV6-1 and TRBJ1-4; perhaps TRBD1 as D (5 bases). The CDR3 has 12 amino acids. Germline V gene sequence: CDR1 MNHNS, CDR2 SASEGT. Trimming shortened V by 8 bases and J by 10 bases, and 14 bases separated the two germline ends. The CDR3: CASGPRGGKLFF. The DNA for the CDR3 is TGTGCCAGCGGACCCCGGGGGGGAAAACTGTTTTTT.

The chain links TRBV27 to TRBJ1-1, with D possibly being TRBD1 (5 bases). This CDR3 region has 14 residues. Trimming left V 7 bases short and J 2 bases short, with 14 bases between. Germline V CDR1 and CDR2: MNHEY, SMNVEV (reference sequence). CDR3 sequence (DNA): TGTGCCAGCAAACGTTGGACACAAAACACTGAAGCTTTCTTT. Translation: CASKRWTQNTEAFF.

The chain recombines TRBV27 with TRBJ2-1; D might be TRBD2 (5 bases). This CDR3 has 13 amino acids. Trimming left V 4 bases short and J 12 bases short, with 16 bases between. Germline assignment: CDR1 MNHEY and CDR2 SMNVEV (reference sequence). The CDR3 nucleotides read TGTGCCAGCAGTTCCCAGCTAGTGGGAGCGCAGTTCTTC. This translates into CASSSQLVGAQFF.

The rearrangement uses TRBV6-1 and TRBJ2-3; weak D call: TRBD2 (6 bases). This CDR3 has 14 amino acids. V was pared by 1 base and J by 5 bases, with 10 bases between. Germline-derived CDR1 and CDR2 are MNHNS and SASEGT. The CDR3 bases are TGTGCCAGCAGTGAAGGCGGGGTGGGAGATACGCAGTATTTT. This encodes CASSEGGVGDTQYF.